One and the same sample provided the 30 T cell receptor beta chains below, sequenced in a study of cytomegalovirus exposure and HLA in healthy donors. PCR involved 60 Vbeta and 13 Jbeta primers. TCRdb keeps only in-frame clones here, not all; method: immunoSEQ multiplex PCR. The sample records about 200,000 clones, about four fifths being singletons. The source material was PBMCs. The origin of the receptors is a boy younger than 10 in good health and CMV-seronegative.

The chain uses TRBV6-1 and TRBJ1-5; maybe TRBD1 (5 bases). Germline-derived CDR1 and CDR2 are MNHNS and SASEGT. The ends were cut back, 6 bases at V and 5 bases at J, with 23 bases in the middle. This CDR3 comprises 17 residues. The CDR3: CASSEPQRGGPHQPQHF. Here the CDR3 DNA reads TGTGCCAGCAGCGAACCGCAAAGGGGAGGGCCACATCAGCCCCAGCATTTT.

This chain joins TRBV7-9 and TRBJ1-6, with 7 bases fitting TRBD1. Looked up from germline, CDR1 is SEHNR and CDR2 is FQNEAQ (reference sequence). The V segment lost 4 bases and the J segment 6 bases; nucleotides outside the gene matches: 3. CDR3 size: 14 residues. The CDR3 sequence: CASSSGQANSPLHF. DNA of the CDR3: TGTGCCAGCAGCTCCGGACAGGCTAATTCACCCCTCCACTTT.

The chain joins TRBV30 to TRBJ1-1; D perhaps matches TRBD1 (5 bases). The CDR3 extends over 14 amino acids. The V gene's germline CDR1 is GTSNPN and CDR2 SVGIG (reference sequence). V was clipped by 0 bases and J by 1 base, with 9 bases between them. The CDR3 DNA sequence: TGTGCCTGGAGTGTGGGGGGATCGAACACTGAAGCTTTCTTT. Protein product: CAWSVGGSNTEAFF.

This rearrangement joins TRBV27 to TRBJ1-1; D might be TRBD1 (5 bases). Between the trimmed V and J ends, which lost 2 bases and 0 bases, there was a span of 16 bases. Germline CDR1 reads MNHEY; CDR2 reads SMNVEV (reference sequence). The CDR3 sequence is 17 residues long. The CDR3 sequence: CASSLNPPGPMNTEAFF. Here the CDR3 DNA reads TGTGCCAGCAGTTTAAATCCCCCAGGGCCCATGAACACTGAAGCTTTCTTT.

The chain recombines TRBV7-9 with TRBJ2-2; 8 positions match TRBD2. The CDR3 is 15 amino acids. Per germline, CDR1 SEHNR and CDR2 FQNEAQ (reference sequence). Trimming at V came to 5 bases and at J to 1 base, leaving 3 bases not matched to a gene. CDR3 coding DNA: TGTGCCAGCAGCCCTACTAGCGGGAACACCGGGGAGCTGTTTTTT. Translation: CASSPTSGNTGELFF.

The chain couples TRBV5-8 to TRBJ2-3; D remains ambiguous. The CDR3 loop spans 15 amino acids. V gave up 2 bases and J gave up 1 base, with 11 bases separating them. Germline assignment: CDR1 SGHTS and CDR2 YDEGEE. CDR3 in DNA: TGTGCCAGCAGCTTCGAACCCCGGGGCACAGATACGCAGTATTTT. This gives the protein CASSFEPRGTDTQYF.

The rearrangement joins TRBV19 to TRBJ1-5, with 7 bases matching TRBD1. CDR1 LNHDA and CDR2 SQIVND come from the germline V gene (reference sequence). With 9 bases clipped from V and 6 bases from J, the junction kept 11 bases outside the gene matches. There are 14 residues in the CDR3. The CDR3 loop is CASDRDFVSQPQHF. In DNA, the CDR3 is TGTGCCAGCGACAGGGATTTCGTTAGTCAGCCCCAGCATTTT.

J is TRBJ1-2 and V is TRBV7-2; 10 bases fit TRBD1. Germline CDR1 is SGHTA and CDR2 is FQGNSA. J gave up 3 bases and V 1 base, and 2 bases lay outside the gene matches. CDR3 length: 15 residues. The CDR3 region is CASSLGTGGDYGYTF. The CDR3 nucleotides are TGTGCCAGCAGCTTAGGGACAGGGGGGGACTATGGCTACACCTTC.

This clone was detected only once. The chain couples TRBV13 to TRBJ2-2; D may be TRBD2 (6 bases). V lost 5 bases and J 1 base, leaving 14 bases between the germline ends. The germline gives CDR1 PRHDT, CDR2 FYEKMQ (reference sequence). The length of the CDR3 is 16 residues. The CDR3 DNA reads TGTGCCAGCAGCCAAATGAAAGCGGGGAACACCGGGGAGCTGTTTTTT. Its protein is CASSQMKAGNTGELFF.

The J gene is TRBJ2-3, the V gene TRBV11-3; D perhaps matches TRBD2 (5 bases). Germline CDR1 reads SGHNT; CDR2 reads YENEEA. Trimming stripped 3 bases from V and 2 bases from J, with 12 bases between. The CDR3 loop spans 15 amino acids. The CDR3 spells CASSFSGMTTDTQYF. The DNA of the CDR3 is TGTGCCAGCAGCTTTTCGGGAATGACCACAGATACGCAGTATTTT.

The rearrangement joins TRBV15 to TRBJ1-1; D ambiguous. Trimming removed 2 bases from V and 0 bases from J, with 7 bases in between. This CDR3 contains 14 residues. CDR1 and CDR2 from the germline V gene are LNHNV and YYDKDF (reference sequence). The CDR3 nucleotides read TGTGCCACCAGCAGATCGACTTTGAACACTGAAGCTTTCTTT. It codes for CATSRSTLNTEAFF.

The J gene is TRBJ1-2, the V gene TRBV4-3, with a possible D match to TRBD1 (6 bases). Germline CDR1 is LGHNA and CDR2 is YSLEER. CDR3 length equals 15 residues. V lost 0 bases to trimming and J lost 4 bases, with 12 bases between them. CDR3 residues: CASSQELGAGYGYTF. DNA for the CDR3: TGCGCCAGCAGCCAAGAACTGGGGGCAGGCTATGGCTACACCTTC.

CDR3 amino acids: CASSLQAEMNTEAFF. As DNA, the CDR3 is TGTGCCAGCAGTCTCCAGGCAGAAATGAACACTGAAGCTTTCTTT. V usage is TRBV27 and J usage is TRBJ1-1; D is unclear. Germline values: CDR1 MNHEY, CDR2 SMNVEV (reference sequence). Between the trimmed V and J ends, which lost 5 bases and 0 bases, there was a span of 13 bases. There are 15 residues in the CDR3.

CDR3 protein: CASSVWGGRGEQFF. CDR3 nucleotides: TGTGCCAGCAGTGTGTGGGGGGGCCGTGGGGAGCAGTTCTTC. The J gene is TRBJ2-1, the V gene TRBV6-1; D is perhaps TRBD2 (7 bases). This CDR3 has 14 residues. Looked up from germline, CDR1 is MNHNS and CDR2 is SASEGT. The V end lost 4 bases, the J end lost 10 bases, and 17 bases lay between the germline ends.

The chain links TRBV5-1 to TRBJ1-2; D not resolved. The CDR3 spans 13 residues. The V gene's germline CDR1 is SGHRS and CDR2 YFSETQ. V was trimmed by 0 bases and J by 6 bases, leaving 9 bases between them. CDR3 region: CASSLGPLDGYTF. CDR3 sequence (DNA): TGCGCCAGCAGCTTGGGCCCGTTAGATGGCTACACCTTC.

The chain couples TRBV21-1 to TRBJ1-5; no DNA check was done on the table's D call, TRBD1. TRBV21-1 is a pseudogene locus. This CDR3 contains 16 residues. DNA of the CDR3: TGTGCCAGCAGCAAATCGAAACAGGGGCGGGGTCAGCCCCAGCATTTT. This encodes CASSKSKQGRGQPQHF.

This sequence joins TRBV2 and TRBJ2-5; 8 nucleotides agree with TRBD2. The CDR3 extends over 15 amino acids. The V gene end was trimmed by 3 bases and the J gene end by 4 bases; junction bases not matched to a gene: 7. Germline-derived CDR1 and CDR2 are SNHLY and FYNNEI. CDR3 DNA: TGTGCCAGCAGTGAGAGCGGGGGATCCGGAGAGACCCAGTACTTC. It yields the protein CASSESGGSGETQYF. Supplemented by reference TRBV2 and TRBJ2-5, the full variable domain reads EPEVTQTPSHQVTQMGQEVILRCVPISNHLYFYWYRQILGQKVEFLVSFYNNEISEKSEIFDDQFSVERPDGSNFTLKIRSTKLEDSAMYFCASSESGGSGETQYFGPGTRLLVL.

The chain couples TRBV7-2 to TRBJ2-1, with D unclear. The CDR3 has 13 residues. V lost 1 base and J 5 bases, leaving 6 bases between the germline ends. In germline, CDR1 is SGHTA, CDR2 FQGNSA. The CDR3 DNA reads TGTGCCAGCAGCTTAGGCCACAACAATGAGCAGTTCTTC. This sequence encodes CASSLGHNNEQFF.

V gene TRBV10-3 combines with J gene TRBJ2-5; a weak D match, TRBD2 (6 bases). The tail of the sequence fits TRBJ2-7 better, so the J call may be wrong. The germline CDR1 and CDR2 sequences are ENHRY and SYGVKD. The CDR3 is made up of 14 amino acids. Written as DNA, the CDR3 is TGTGCCATCAGTGGCCCCGGGACTGACTACGAGCAGTACTTC. The encoded protein is CAISGPGTDYEQYF.

The genes are TRBV21-1 and TRBJ2-7; TRBD1 is taken as the D call from the table, unchecked against the DNA. TRBV21-1 represents a pseudogene. There are 19 residues in the CDR3. The CDR3 coding sequence is TGTGCCAGCAGCAAAGACGATAAGGACGGACAGGAGAATTTCTACGAGCAGTACTTC. Encoded protein: CASSKDDKDGQENFYEQYF.

The chain joins TRBV10-1 to TRBJ2-7; possible D gene TRBD1, 5 bases. Trimming took 5 bases from V and 7 from J, leaving 15 bases between them. Looked up from germline, CDR1 is WNHNN and CDR2 is SYGVQD (reference sequence). CDR3 size: 13 residues. This CDR3 reads CASSRQGVPEQYF. CDR3 nucleotides: TGCGCCAGCAGTAGACAAGGGGTACCGGAGCAGTACTTC.

This clone is a singleton in its sample. The V gene is TRBV6-5, the J gene TRBJ1-1; 7 bases align to TRBD1. J was trimmed by 10 bases and V by 5 bases; bases with no gene match: 13. Per germline, CDR1 MNHEY and CDR2 SVGAGI. The length of the CDR3 is 14 residues. CDR3 nucleotides: TGTGCCAGCAGTCTGGGACAGAACTTAATCGGAGCTTTCTTT. Translated: CASSLGQNLIGAFF.

This chain uses TRBV19 with TRBJ1-4, with 8 bases that match TRBD1. The V gene's germline CDR1 is LNHDA and CDR2 SQIVND (reference sequence). The CDR3 extends over 14 amino acids. The ends lost 6 bases at V and 8 bases at J; junction bases unmatched: 8. The CDR3, as DNA: TGTGCCAGTAGACCGGACAGGGCGTCAGAAAAACTGTTTTTT. Its translation: CASRPDRASEKLFF.

The chain has TRBV5-4 and TRBJ1-1, with 11 nucleotides matching TRBD1. The CDR3 runs 15 residues. Unmatched junction bases numbered 6, after V lost 3 bases and J lost 5 bases. Germline CDR1 reads SGHNT; CDR2 reads YYREEE (reference sequence). CDR3 bases: TGTGCCAGCAGCTGGGGACAGGGGGTAGGGACTGAAGCTTTCTTT. It yields the protein CASSWGQGVGTEAFF.

V gene TRBV4-3 combines with J gene TRBJ2-7; 7 bases line up with TRBD1. This CDR3 spans 15 amino acids. V shed 3 bases and J 5 bases; nucleotides not matched to a gene: 10. The V gene's germline CDR1 is LGHNA and CDR2 YSLEER. CDR3 sequence reads: CASSQDRDSYNEQYF. CDR3 in DNA: TGCGCCAGCAGCCAGGACCGGGACAGTTATAACGAGCAGTACTTC.

This chain uses TRBV7-9 with TRBJ1-2; D is possibly TRBD1 (6 bases). Germline CDR1 reads SEHNR; CDR2 reads FQNEAQ (reference sequence). CDR3 size: 15 residues. The V and J ends lost 5 bases and 2 bases respectively, with 15 bases between them. The CDR3 DNA follows: TGTGCCAGCAGCCCTCCGGCGCAGGGGAACTATGGCTACACCTTC. Its translation is CASSPPAQGNYGYTF.

This chain connects TRBV4-2 to TRBJ1-1; D may be TRBD1 (6 bases). The CDR3 totals 18 residues. Looked up from germline, CDR1 is LGHNA and CDR2 is YNFKEQ. Trimming took off 0 bases at V and 2 bases at J, with 19 bases between the two ends. CDR3 nucleotides: TGTGCCAGCAGCCAAGATAGGGGGGGCTGGCCATCAAACACTGAAGCTTTCTTT. This encodes CASSQDRGGWPSNTEAFF.

V usage is TRBV6-1 and J usage is TRBJ1-2, with D unclear. The CDR3 covers 13 residues. V lost 2 bases, J lost 4 bases, and 8 bases lay in between. Germline V gene sequence: CDR1 MNHNS, CDR2 SASEGT. DNA for the CDR3: TGTGCCAGCAGTGAAATACCGGTCTATGGCTACACCTTC. It codes for CASSEIPVYGYTF.

The chain has TRBV5-1 and TRBJ2-1; 11 bases map to TRBD2. The length of the CDR3 is 16 residues. V dropped 0 bases and J dropped 5; count of bases not matched to a gene: 4. Germline-derived CDR1 and CDR2 are SGHRS and YFSETQ. CDR3 in amino acids: CASSLARLAGNNEQFF. The CDR3 nucleotides are TGCGCCAGCAGCTTGGCCCGACTAGCGGGAAACAATGAGCAGTTCTTC.

The chain combines TRBV14 with TRBJ2-7; TRBD2 aligns across 8 bases. The CDR3 consists of 16 residues. Germline assignment: CDR1 SGHDN and CDR2 FVKESK. V lost 1 base and J lost 3; bases outside the gene matches: 8. Here the CDR3 DNA reads TGTGCCAGCAGCCAAGGAGGTGGCGGGGGGCTCTACGAGCAGTACTTC. Translation: CASSQGGGGGLYEQYF.